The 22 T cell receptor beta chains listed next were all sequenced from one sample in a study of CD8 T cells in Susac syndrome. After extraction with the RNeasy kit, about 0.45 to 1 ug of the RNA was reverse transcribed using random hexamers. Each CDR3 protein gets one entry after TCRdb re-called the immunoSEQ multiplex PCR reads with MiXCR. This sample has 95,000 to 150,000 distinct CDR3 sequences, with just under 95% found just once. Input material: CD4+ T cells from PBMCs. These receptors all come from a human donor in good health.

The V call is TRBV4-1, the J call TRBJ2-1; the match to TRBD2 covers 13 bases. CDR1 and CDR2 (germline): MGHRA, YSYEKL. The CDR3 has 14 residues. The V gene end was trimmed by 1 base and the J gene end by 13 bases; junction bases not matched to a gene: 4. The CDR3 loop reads CASSQGTSGREQFF. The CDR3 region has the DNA TGCGCCAGCAGCCAAGGGACTAGCGGGAGAGAACAGTTCTTC.

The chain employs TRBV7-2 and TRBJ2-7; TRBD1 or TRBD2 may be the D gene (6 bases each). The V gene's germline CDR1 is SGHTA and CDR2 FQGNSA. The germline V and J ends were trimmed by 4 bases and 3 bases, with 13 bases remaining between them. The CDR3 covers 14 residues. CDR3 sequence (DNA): TGTGCCAGCAGCTCGCCGAGGGGGGTCTACGAGCAGTACTTC. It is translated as CASSSPRGVYEQYF.

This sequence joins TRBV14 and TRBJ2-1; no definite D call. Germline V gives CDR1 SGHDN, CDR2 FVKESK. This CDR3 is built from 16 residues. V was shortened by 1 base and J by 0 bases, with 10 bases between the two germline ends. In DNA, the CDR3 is TGTGCCAGCAGCCAAGCCCCGGTCAGCTCCTACAATGAGCAGTTCTTC. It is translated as CASSQAPVSSYNEQFF.

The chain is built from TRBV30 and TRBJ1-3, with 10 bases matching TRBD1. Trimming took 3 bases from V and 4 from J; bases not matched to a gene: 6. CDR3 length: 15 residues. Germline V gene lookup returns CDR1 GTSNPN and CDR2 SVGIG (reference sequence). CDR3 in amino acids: CAWSRGTGEGNTIYF. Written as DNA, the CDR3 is TGTGCCTGGAGCCGCGGGACAGGGGAAGGAAACACCATATATTTT.

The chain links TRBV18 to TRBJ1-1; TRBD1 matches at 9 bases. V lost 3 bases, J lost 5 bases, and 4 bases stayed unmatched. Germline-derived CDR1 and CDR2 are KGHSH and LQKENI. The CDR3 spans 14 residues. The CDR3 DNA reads TGTGCCAGCTCACCCGTACAGGGGGCGACTGAAGCTTTCTTT. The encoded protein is CASSPVQGATEAFF.

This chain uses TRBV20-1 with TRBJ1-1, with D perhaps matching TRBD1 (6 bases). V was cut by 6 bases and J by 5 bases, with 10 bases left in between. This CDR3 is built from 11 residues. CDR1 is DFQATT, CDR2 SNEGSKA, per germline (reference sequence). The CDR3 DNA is TGCAGTGCCAATACAGGGACTGAAGCTTTCTTT. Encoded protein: CSANTGTEAFF.

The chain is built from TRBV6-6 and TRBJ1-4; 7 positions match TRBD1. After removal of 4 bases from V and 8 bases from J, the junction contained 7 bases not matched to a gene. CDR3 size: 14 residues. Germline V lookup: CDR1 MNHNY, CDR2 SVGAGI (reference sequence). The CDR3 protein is CASSSTGLVEKLFF. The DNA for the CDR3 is TGTGCCAGCAGTTCGACAGGGTTAGTCGAAAAACTGTTTTTT.

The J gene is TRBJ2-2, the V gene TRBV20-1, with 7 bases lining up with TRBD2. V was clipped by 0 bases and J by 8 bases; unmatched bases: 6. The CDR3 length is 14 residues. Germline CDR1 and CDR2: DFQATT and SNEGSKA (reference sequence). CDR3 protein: CSARDGTTMGELFF. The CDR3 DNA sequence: TGCAGTGCTAGAGATGGGACTACCATGGGGGAGCTGTTTTTT.

In DNA, the CDR3 is TGCGCCAGCAGTCAATCGGGGTCGGTGGATAAATCCCTCTACGAGCAGTACTTC. This translates into CASSQSGSVDKSLYEQYF. V and J are TRBV23-1 and TRBJ2-7; no clear D gene. TRBV23-1 is classed as an ORF, of uncertain function. The ends were cut back, 0 bases at V and 3 bases at J, with 21 bases in the middle. The CDR3 is 18 residues long.

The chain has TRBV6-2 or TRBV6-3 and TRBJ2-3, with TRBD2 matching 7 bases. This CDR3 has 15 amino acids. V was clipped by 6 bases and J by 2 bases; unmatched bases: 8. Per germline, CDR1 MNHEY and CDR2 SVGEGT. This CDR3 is CASRELAIPTDTQYF. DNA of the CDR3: TGTGCCAGCAGAGAACTAGCGATTCCCACAGATACGCAGTATTTT.

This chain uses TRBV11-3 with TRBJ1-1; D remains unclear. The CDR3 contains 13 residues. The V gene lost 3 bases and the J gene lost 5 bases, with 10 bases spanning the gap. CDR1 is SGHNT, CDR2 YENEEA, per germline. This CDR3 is CASSFGGRTEAFF. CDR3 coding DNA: TGTGCCAGCAGCTTTGGAGGGAGAACTGAAGCTTTCTTT. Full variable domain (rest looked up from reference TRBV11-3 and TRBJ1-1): EAGVVQSPRYKIIEKKQPVAFWCNPISGHNTLYWYLQNLGQGPELLIRYENEEAVDDSQLPKDRFSAERLKGVDSTLKIQPAELGDSAVYLCASSFGGRTEAFFGQGTRLTVV.

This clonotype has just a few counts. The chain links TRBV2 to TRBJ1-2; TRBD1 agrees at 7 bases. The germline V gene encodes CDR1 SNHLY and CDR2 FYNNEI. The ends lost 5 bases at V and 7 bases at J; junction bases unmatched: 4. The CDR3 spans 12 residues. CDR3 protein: CASSSTGSGYTF. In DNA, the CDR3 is TGTGCCAGCAGTTCGACAGGGAGTGGCTACACCTTC.

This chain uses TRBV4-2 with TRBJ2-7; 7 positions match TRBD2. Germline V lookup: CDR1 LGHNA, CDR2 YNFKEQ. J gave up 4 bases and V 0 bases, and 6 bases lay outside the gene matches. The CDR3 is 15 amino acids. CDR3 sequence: CASSQDRGSSYEQYF. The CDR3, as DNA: TGTGCCAGCAGCCAAGATCGCGGGAGCTCATACGAGCAGTACTTC.

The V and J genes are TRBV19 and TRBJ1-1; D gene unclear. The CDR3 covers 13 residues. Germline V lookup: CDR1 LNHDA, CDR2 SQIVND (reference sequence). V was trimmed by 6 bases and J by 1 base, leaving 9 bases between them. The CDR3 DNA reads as TGTGCCAGTAGCGGGGTGAGGAACACTGAAGCTTTCTTT. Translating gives CASSGVRNTEAFF.

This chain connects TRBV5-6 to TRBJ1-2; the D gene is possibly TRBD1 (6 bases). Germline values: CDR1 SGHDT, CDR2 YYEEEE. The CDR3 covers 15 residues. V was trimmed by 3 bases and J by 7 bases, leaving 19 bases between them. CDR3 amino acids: CASSSTLRGVVGYTF. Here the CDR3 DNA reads TGTGCCAGCAGCTCGACCCTCAGGGGAGTGGTTGGCTACACCTTC. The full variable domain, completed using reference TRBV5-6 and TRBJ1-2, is DAGVTQSPTHLIKTRGQQVTLRCSPKSGHDTVSWYQQALGQGPQFIFQYYEEEERQRGNFPDRFSGHQFPNYSSELNVNALLLGDSALYLCASSSTLRGVVGYTFGSGTRLTVV.

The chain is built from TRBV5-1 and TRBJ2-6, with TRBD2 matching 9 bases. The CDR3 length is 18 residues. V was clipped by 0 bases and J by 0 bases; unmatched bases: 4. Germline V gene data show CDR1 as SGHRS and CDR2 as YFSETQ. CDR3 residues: CASSLALAGSSGANVLTF. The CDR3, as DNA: TGCGCCAGCAGCTTGGCGCTAGCGGGATCCTCTGGGGCCAACGTCCTGACTTTC.

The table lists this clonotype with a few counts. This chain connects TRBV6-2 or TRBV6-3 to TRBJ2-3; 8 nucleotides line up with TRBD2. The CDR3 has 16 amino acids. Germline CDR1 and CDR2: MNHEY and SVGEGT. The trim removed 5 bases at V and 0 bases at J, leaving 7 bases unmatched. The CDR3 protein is CASSPRLARSTDTQYF. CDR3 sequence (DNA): TGTGCCAGCAGTCCCCGACTAGCGAGAAGCACAGATACGCAGTATTTT.

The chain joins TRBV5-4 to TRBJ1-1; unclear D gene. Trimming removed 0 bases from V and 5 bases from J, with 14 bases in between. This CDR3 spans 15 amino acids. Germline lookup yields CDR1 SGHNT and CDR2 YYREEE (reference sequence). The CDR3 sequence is CASSLADVSGTEAFF. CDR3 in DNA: TGTGCCAGCAGCTTGGCGGATGTGTCGGGGACTGAAGCTTTCTTT.

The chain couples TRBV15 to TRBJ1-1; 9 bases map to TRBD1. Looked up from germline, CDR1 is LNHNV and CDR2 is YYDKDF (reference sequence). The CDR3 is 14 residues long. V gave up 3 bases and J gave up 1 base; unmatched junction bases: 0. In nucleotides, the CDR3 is TGTGCCACCAGCAGGGGACAGGGGAACACTGAAGCTTTCTTT. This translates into CATSRGQGNTEAFF. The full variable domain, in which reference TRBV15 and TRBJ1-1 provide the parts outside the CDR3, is DAMVIQNPRYQVTQFGKPVTLSCSQTLNHNVMYWYQQKSSQAPKLLFHYYDKDFNNEADTPDNFQSRRPNTSFCFLDIRSPGLGDTAMYLCATSRGQGNTEAFFGQGTRLTVV.

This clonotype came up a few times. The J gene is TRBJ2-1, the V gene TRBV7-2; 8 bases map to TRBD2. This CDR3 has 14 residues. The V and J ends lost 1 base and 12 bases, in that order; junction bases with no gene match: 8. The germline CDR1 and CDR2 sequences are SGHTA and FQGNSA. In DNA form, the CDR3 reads TGTGCCAGCAGCTTAGAACCAGCGGGAGTCCGGCAGTTCTTC. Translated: CASSLEPAGVRQFF. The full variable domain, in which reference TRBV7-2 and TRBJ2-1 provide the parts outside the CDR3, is GAGVSQSPSNKVTEKGKDVELRCDPISGHTALYWYRQSLGQGLEFLIYFQGNSAPDKSGLPSDRFSAERTGGSVSTLTIQRTQQEDSAVYLCASSLEPAGVRQFFGPGTRLTVL.

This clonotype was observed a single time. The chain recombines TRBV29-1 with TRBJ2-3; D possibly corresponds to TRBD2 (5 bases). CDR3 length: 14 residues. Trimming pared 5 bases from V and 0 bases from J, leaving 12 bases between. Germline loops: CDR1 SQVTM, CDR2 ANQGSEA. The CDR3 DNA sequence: TGCAGCGTTTTGCGGGTGGTTAGCACAGATACGCAGTATTTT. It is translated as CSVLRVVSTDTQYF.

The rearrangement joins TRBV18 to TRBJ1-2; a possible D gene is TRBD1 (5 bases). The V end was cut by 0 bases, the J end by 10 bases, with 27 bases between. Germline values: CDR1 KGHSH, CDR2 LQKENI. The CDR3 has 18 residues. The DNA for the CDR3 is TGTGCCAGCTCACCACCGAATGGGGCAGGAAGTGGACGTGAGGACTACACCTTC. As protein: CASSPPNGAGSGREDYTF.